The sequence of this TCR beta chain was determined in a study of T-cell memory formation after mild COVID-19. Broader study findings: CD4+ clones that contracted lay mainly in CM and EM; CD8+ ones lay in EMRA. While clones contracting from day 15 to 85 were balanced between CD4 and CD8, later expanders leaned CD4+.

Remarks on this clonotype: Antigen unknown.

V dropped 4 bases and J dropped 4 bases, with 16 bases sitting between them. CDR1 SGHTA and CDR2 FQGTGA come from the germline V gene. The CDR3 runs to 15 residues. MiXCR, run by TCRdb on the 5' RACE reads, gives a single entry per CDR3 protein. The data show fewer than 700,000 distinct CDR3 sequences, roughly 17% seen once. The chain carries TRBV7-3 and TRBJ1-1; tentative D call: TRBD1 (6 bases). Sequenced sample: PBMCs or a T cell subset sorted from them (not recorded which). The source is an adult woman who had mild COVID-19 (a few samples of this study predate the infection). Cell type and time point are not known. The chain's CDR3 is CASSSAGTQSTEAFF. In DNA, the CDR3 is TGTGCCAGCAGCTCCGCCGGGACACAATCCACTGAAGCTTTCTTT. The entire variable domain, with the rest obtained from reference TRBV7-3 and TRBJ1-1, is as follows: GAGVSQTPSNKVTEKGKYVELRCDPISGHTALYWYRQSLGQGPEFLIYFQGTGAADDSGLPNDRFFAVRPEGSVSTLKIQRTERGDSAVYLCASSSAGTQSTEAFFGQGTRLTVV.